These 10 T cell receptor beta chains were all obtained from the same sample, sequenced in a study of cytomegalovirus exposure and HLA in healthy donors. The table came from immunoSEQ multiplex PCR; TCRdb's copy has only in-frame clones and leaves some out. This table holds 150,000 to 250,000 clones, 84% found once. Sequences were obtained from PBMCs. The source of these receptors is a woman in her 30s in good health and CMV-seropositive.

This sequence joins TRBV18 and TRBJ2-7; D may be TRBD2 (5 bases). CDR3 size: 16 residues. Trimming left V 4 bases short and J 7 bases short, with 23 bases between. CDR1 KGHSH and CDR2 LQKENI come from the germline V gene. The CDR3 nucleotides are TGTGCCAGCTCACGAGGATCGCAGCCAGCGTGGGAGGAGCAGTACTTC. This codes for CASSRGSQPAWEEQYF.

The J gene is TRBJ2-1, the V gene TRBV7-2; D possibly matches TRBD1 or TRBD2 (6 bases each). In germline, CDR1 is SGHTA, CDR2 FQGNSA. CDR3 size: 18 residues. V lost 5 bases to trimming and J lost 1 base, with 21 bases between them. The CDR3 nucleotides read TGTGCCAGCAGCCTAGGGGGGACTCCAAAACCTTCCTACAATGAGCAGTTCTTC. This gives the protein CASSLGGTPKPSYNEQFF.

The genes are TRBV27 and TRBJ2-7; D is unresolved. The CDR3 spans 16 residues. V was pared by 3 bases and J by 3 bases, with 18 bases between. Germline CDR1 MNHEY, CDR2 SMNVEV (reference sequence). The chain's CDR3 is CASSLFSAEPFYEQYF. The CDR3, as DNA: TGTGCCAGCAGTTTGTTCAGCGCAGAGCCCTTCTACGAGCAGTACTTC.

The chain is built from TRBV5-1 and TRBJ2-1; 7 positions agree with TRBD1. CDR3 length: 15 residues. J gave up 5 bases and V 3 bases, and 8 bases lay outside the gene matches. CDR1 is SGHRS and CDR2 is YFSETQ in the germline V gene. CDR3 sequence: CASSYSGQRNNEQFF. CDR3 nucleotide sequence: TGCGCCAGCAGCTACTCGGGACAGCGTAACAATGAGCAGTTCTTC. The variable domain in full, with the rest retrieved from reference TRBV5-1 and TRBJ2-1, is KAGVTQTPRYLIKTRGQQVTLSCSPISGHRSVSWYQQTPGQGLQFLFEYFSETQRNKGNFPGRFSGRQFSNSRSEMNVSTLELGDSALYLCASSYSGQRNNEQFFGPGTRLTVL.

The chain links TRBV19 to TRBJ1-2; 7 bases line up with TRBD1. The ends lost 5 bases at V and 7 bases at J; junction bases unmatched: 7. The CDR3 covers 13 residues. Per germline, CDR1 LNHDA and CDR2 SQIVND (reference sequence). CDR3 amino acids: CASSPTGPSGYTF. The CDR3 DNA follows: TGTGCCAGTAGTCCGACAGGGCCTAGTGGCTACACCTTC.

The rearrangement joins TRBV11-2 to TRBJ1-2; 8 bases fit TRBD1. Germline loops: CDR1 SGHAT, CDR2 FQNNGV. The CDR3 is 16 amino acids. Trimming at V came to 0 bases and at J to 5 bases, leaving 8 bases not matched to a gene. The CDR3 loop is CASSLDQAGGWYGYTF. DNA of the CDR3: TGTGCCAGCAGCTTAGATCAGGCAGGGGGCTGGTATGGCTACACCTTC.

The rearrangement uses TRBV9 and TRBJ2-5, with D possibly being TRBD2 (6 bases). The V gene lost 1 base and the J gene lost 5 bases, with 15 bases spanning the gap. The CDR3 is 15 residues long. In germline, CDR1 is SGDLS, CDR2 YYNGEE. The CDR3 spells CASSVLGAGGETQYF. The CDR3 bases are TGTGCCAGCAGCGTACTCGGGGCCGGAGGGGAGACCCAGTACTTC.

This clone was picked up a small number of times. The V gene is TRBV28, the J gene TRBJ1-2; TRBD1 is a possible D gene (6 bases). Trimming took 7 bases from V and 2 from J, leaving 8 bases between them. CDR1 and CDR2 (germline): MDHEN, SYDVKM. CDR3 size: 12 residues. CDR3 bases: TGTGCCAGCAAGGGGGTCAACTATGGCTACACCTTC. Translation gives CASKGVNYGYTF.

The gene calls are TRBV5-1 and TRBJ1-1; D uncertain. This CDR3 is 13 amino acids long. V lost 5 bases and J lost 1, with 9 bases in between. Germline CDR1 and CDR2: SGHRS and YFSETQ. The CDR3 here is CASSRSGNTEAFF. CDR3 coding DNA: TGCGCCAGCAGTCGGTCCGGGAACACTGAAGCTTTCTTT.

The chain links TRBV7-2 to TRBJ2-7; TRBD2 aligns across 7 bases. The V segment lost 6 bases and the J segment 0 bases; nucleotides outside the gene matches: 11. Germline CDR1 is SGHTA and CDR2 is FQGNSA. The CDR3 spans 16 residues. The CDR3 protein is CASRGGTFSSSYEQYF. DNA of the CDR3: TGTGCCAGCAGGGGAGGGACTTTCTCGAGCTCCTACGAGCAGTACTTC.